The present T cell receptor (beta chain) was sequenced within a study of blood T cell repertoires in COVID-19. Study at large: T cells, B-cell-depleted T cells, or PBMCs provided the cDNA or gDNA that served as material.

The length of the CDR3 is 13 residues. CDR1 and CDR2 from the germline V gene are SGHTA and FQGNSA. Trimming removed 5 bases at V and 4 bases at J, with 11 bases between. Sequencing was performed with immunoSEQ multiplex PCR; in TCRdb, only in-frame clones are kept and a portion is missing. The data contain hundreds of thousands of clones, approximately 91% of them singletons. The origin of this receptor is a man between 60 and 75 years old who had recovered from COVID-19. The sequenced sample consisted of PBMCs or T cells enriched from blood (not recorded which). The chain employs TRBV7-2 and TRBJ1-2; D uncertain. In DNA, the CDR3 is TGTGCCAGCAGCCCAGGACGGGGCTATGGCTACACCTTC. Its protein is CASSPGRGYGYTF.